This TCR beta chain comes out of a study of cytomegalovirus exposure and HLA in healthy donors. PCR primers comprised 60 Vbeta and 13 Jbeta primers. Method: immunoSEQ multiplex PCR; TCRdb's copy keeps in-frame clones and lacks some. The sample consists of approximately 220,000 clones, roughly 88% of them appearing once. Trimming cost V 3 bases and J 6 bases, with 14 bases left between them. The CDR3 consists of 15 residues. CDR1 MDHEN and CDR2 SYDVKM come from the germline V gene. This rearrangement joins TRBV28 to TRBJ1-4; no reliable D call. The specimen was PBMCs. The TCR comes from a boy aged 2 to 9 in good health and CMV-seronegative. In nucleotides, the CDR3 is TGTGCCAGCAGTTTTGCCCCGGGAAGACATGAAAAACTGTTTTTT. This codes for CASSFAPGRHEKLFF.